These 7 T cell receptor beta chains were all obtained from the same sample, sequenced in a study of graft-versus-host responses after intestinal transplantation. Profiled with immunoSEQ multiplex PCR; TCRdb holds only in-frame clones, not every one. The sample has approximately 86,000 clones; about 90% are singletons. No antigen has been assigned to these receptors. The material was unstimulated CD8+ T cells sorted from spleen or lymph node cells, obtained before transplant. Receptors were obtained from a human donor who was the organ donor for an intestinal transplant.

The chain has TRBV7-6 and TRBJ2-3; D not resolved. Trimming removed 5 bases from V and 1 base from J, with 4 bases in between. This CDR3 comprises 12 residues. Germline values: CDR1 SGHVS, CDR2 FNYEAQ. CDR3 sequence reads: CASSGRTDTQYF. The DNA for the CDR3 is TGTGCCAGCAGCGGCCGCACAGATACGCAGTATTTT.

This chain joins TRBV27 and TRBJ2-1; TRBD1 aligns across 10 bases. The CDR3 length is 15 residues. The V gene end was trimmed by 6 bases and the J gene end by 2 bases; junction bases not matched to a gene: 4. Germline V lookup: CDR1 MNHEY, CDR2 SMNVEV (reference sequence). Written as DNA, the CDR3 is TGTGCCAGCAGGGTAGGACAGGGGGCCTACAATGAGCAGTTCTTC. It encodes CASRVGQGAYNEQFF.

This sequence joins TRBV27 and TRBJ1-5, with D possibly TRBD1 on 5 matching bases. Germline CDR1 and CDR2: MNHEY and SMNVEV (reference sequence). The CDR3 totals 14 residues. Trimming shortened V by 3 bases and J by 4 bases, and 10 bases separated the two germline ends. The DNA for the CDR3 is TGTGCCAGCAGTTTGGGGGGACGGAATCAGCCCCAGCATTTT. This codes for CASSLGGRNQPQHF.

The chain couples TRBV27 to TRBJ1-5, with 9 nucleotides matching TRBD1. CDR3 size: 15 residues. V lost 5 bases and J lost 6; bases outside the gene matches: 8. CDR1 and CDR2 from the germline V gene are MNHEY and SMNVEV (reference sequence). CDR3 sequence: CASSPRDRVTQPQHF. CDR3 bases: TGTGCCAGCAGTCCACGGGACAGGGTCACTCAGCCCCAGCATTTT.

The CDR3 protein is CASSQGMGGVGSPLHF. The CDR3 nucleotides read TGCGCCAGCAGCCAAGGGATGGGGGGGGTTGGGTCACCCCTCCACTTT. The V gene is TRBV4-3, the J gene TRBJ1-6; D perhaps matches TRBD1 (5 bases). V lost 1 base to trimming and J lost 10 bases, with 17 bases between them. CDR1 LGHNA and CDR2 YSLEER come from the germline V gene. There are 16 residues in the CDR3.

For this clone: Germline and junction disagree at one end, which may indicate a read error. The CDR3 is CASSVSPGLNDGYTF. CDR3 DNA sequence: TGTGCCAGCAGTGTATCGCCAGGCCTTAACGATGGCTACACCTTC. The chain employs TRBV2 and TRBJ1-2; no definite D call. The germline CDR1 and CDR2 sequences are SNHLY and FYNNEI. This CDR3 region has 15 residues.

This CDR3 reads CASSQALAGPQETQYF. The CDR3 DNA sequence: TGCGCCAGCAGCCAAGCTCTAGCGGGGCCACAAGAGACCCAGTACTTC. This rearrangement joins TRBV4-1 to TRBJ2-5; TRBD2 aligns across 9 bases. Germline V lookup: CDR1 MGHRA, CDR2 YSYEKL. This CDR3 comprises 16 residues. V trimming: 1 base; J trimming: 2 bases; junction bases outside the gene matches: 5.